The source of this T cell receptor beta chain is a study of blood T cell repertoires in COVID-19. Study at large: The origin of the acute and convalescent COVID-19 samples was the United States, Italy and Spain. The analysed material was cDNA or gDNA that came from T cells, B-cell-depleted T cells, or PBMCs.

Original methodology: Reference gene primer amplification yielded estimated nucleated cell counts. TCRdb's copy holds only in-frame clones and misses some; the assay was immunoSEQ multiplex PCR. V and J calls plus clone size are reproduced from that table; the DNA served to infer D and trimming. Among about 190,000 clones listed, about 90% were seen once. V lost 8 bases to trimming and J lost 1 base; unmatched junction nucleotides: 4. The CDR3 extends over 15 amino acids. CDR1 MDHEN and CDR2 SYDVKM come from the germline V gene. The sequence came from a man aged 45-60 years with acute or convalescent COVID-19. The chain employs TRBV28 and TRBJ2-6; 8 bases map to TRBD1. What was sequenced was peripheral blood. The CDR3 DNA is TGTGCCAGCCATACAGGGGGGTCTGGGGCCAACGTCCTGACTTTC. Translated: CASHTGGSGANVLTF. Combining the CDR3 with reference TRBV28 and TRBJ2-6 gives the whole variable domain DVKVTQSSRYLVKRTGEKVFLECVQDMDHENMFWYRQDPGLGLRLIYFSYDVKMKEKGDIPEGYSVSREKKERFSLILESASTNQTSMYLCASHTGGSGANVLTFGAGSRLTVL.